This T cell receptor beta chain appears in the sequencing data of a study of cytomegalovirus exposure and HLA in healthy donors. Points from the study as a whole: One cluster of highly shared sequence variants probably arose as a sequencing artifact.

It was with 60 Vbeta and 13 Jbeta primers that the PCR ran. Clones were read by immunoSEQ multiplex PCR, and TCRdb kept only the in-frame ones, dropping some. The sample shows under 150,000 clones, 60% to 85% of them seen only once. Germline values: CDR1 MDHEN, CDR2 SYDVKM. This CDR3 spans 17 amino acids. The V and J ends lost 5 bases and 4 bases respectively, with 23 bases between them. Note on this clone: Its cognate antigen is unknown.

The chain recombines TRBV28 with TRBJ1-2; possible D gene TRBD1, 5 bases. The sequence derives from a woman between 35 and 50 years old in good health and CMV-seronegative. Sequencing input: PBMCs. As DNA, the CDR3 is TGTGCCAGCAGTCTACCCCAAGGGGTCGGCAGTTCCTATGGCTACACCTTC. This encodes CASSLPQGVGSSYGYTF.